The 24 T cell receptor beta chains presented below share a single source sample, sequenced in a study of response to subunit inactivated influenza vaccine. TCRdb ran MiXCR on the RT-PCR reads and lists one entry per CDR3 protein. Found here are roughly 540,000 distinct CDR3 sequences, approximately 24% of them singletons; the top ten hold 2.8%. These same records also appear under a second study, on T cells expressing NK-cell markers. That paper states: Libraries used 5'RACE template switching adding universal primer site and UMIs.

Sequenced here: CD4+ T cells sorted from PBMCs, sampled less than 13 days after vaccination. The origin of the receptors is a man aged 45 to 65 who received an inactivated influenza vaccine.

The V call is TRBV10-3, the J call TRBJ2-1; 10 positions agree with TRBD2. The length of the CDR3 is 15 residues. Unmatched junction bases numbered 6, after V lost 4 bases and J lost 6 bases. Per germline, CDR1 ENHRY and CDR2 SYGVKD. CDR3 in DNA: TGTGCCATCAGTGCTAGCGGGAGAATTTTCAATGAGCAGTTCTTC. This codes for CAISASGRIFNEQFF.

Only one count was recorded for this clonotype. The chain carries TRBV7-2 and TRBJ2-3, with 7 positions matching TRBD2. CDR1 is SGHTA and CDR2 is FQGNSA in the germline V gene. Trimming removed 5 bases from V and 0 bases from J; junction bases left unmatched: 5. The CDR3 has 15 amino acids. The CDR3 sequence: CASSPAGHSTDTQYF. DNA for the CDR3: TGTGCCAGCAGCCCAGCGGGGCACAGCACAGATACGCAGTATTTT. Full variable domain (remainder filled in from reference TRBV7-2 and TRBJ2-3): GAGVSQSPSNKVTEKGKDVELRCDPISGHTALYWYRQSLGQGLEFLIYFQGNSAPDKSGLPSDRFSAERTGGSVSTLTIQRTQQEDSAVYLCASSPAGHSTDTQYFGPGTRLTVL.

This clonotype was observed a few times. The V call is TRBV6-2 or TRBV6-3, the J call TRBJ1-1, with 7 bases that match TRBD1. Germline values: CDR1 MNHEY, CDR2 SVGEGT. Trimming cost V 2 bases and J 5 bases; bases outside gene matches: 8. This CDR3 contains 15 residues. Written as DNA, the CDR3 is TGTGCCAGCAGTTACGCTACAGGGGCGGGGACTGAAGCTTTCTTT. This codes for CASSYATGAGTEAFF.

This clonotype was detected a few times. The gene calls are TRBV7-2 and TRBJ2-4, with 8 nucleotides matching TRBD1. This CDR3 comprises 13 residues. The germline CDR1 and CDR2 sequences are SGHTA and FQGNSA. V dropped 5 bases and J dropped 9; count of bases not matched to a gene: 6. The CDR3 reads CASSSRGQTIQYF. CDR3 nucleotides: TGTGCCAGCAGCAGCAGGGGGCAAACCATTCAGTACTTC.

V gene TRBV11-1 combines with J gene TRBJ2-3, with D possibly TRBD1 on 5 matching bases. Germline values: CDR1 SGHAT, CDR2 FQDESV (reference sequence). The length of the CDR3 is 18 residues. The V and J ends lost 5 bases and 2 bases respectively, with 23 bases between them. This CDR3 reads CASSPYPQGSGATDTQYF. DNA for the CDR3: TGTGCCAGCAGCCCCTATCCCCAGGGATCAGGAGCCACAGATACGCAGTATTTT.

The CDR3 DNA reads TGCGCCAGCAGCCCCTTGCGGACAGCGAACACCGGGGAGCTGTTTTTT. This encodes CASSPLRTANTGELFF. The chain employs TRBV4-3 and TRBJ2-2; tentative D call: TRBD1 (6 bases). The CDR3 runs to 16 residues. From germline, CDR1 is LGHNA and CDR2 YSLEER. The ends were cut back, 4 bases at V and 0 bases at J, with 12 bases in the middle.

This clonotype has more than one count but fewer than ten. This sequence joins TRBV20-1 and TRBJ2-1; D not certain. The CDR3 covers 14 residues. Germline V lookup: CDR1 DFQATT, CDR2 SNEGSKA (reference sequence). Trimming took 1 base from V and 0 from J, leaving 7 bases between them. The CDR3 loop is CSARVASSYNEQFF. CDR3 sequence (DNA): TGCAGTGCTAGAGTAGCTAGCTCCTACAATGAGCAGTTCTTC.

The CDR3 protein is CASSILGEQFF. The DNA for the CDR3 is TGTGCCAGCAGTATACTAGGAGAGCAGTTCTTC. This chain links TRBV12-3 or TRBV12-4 with TRBJ2-1; D is perhaps TRBD2 (5 bases). The CDR3 has 11 amino acids. V lost 5 bases, J lost 10 bases, and 9 bases lay in between.

This clonotype was detected a few times. The chain joins TRBV20-1 to TRBJ2-2; 8 positions agree with TRBD1. The trim removed 3 bases at V and 6 bases at J, leaving 6 bases unmatched. The CDR3 totals 14 residues. The V gene's germline CDR1 is DFQATT and CDR2 SNEGSKA (reference sequence). The DNA of the CDR3 is TGCAGTGCTAGCGGCAGGGGGCCCGCCGGGGAGCTGTTTTTT. This encodes CSASGRGPAGELFF.

The chain employs TRBV7-8 and TRBJ2-1, with 12 bases matching TRBD2. Looked up from germline, CDR1 is SGHVS and CDR2 is FQNEAQ. CDR3 size: 16 residues. V was clipped by 5 bases and J by 4 bases; unmatched bases: 6. The CDR3 loop is CASSTSTSGGYNEQFF. Written as DNA, the CDR3 is TGTGCCAGCAGCACCAGCACTAGCGGGGGGTACAATGAGCAGTTCTTC.

The genes are TRBV7-2 and TRBJ2-7; 7 bases match TRBD2. The CDR3 sequence is 17 residues long. With 2 bases clipped from V and 1 base from J, the junction kept 11 bases outside the gene matches. The V gene's germline CDR1 is SGHTA and CDR2 FQGNSA. The CDR3 reads CASSLRSGGRPSYEQYF. The CDR3 DNA sequence: TGTGCCAGCAGCTTAAGGTCTGGCGGGAGACCTTCCTACGAGCAGTACTTC.

The CDR3 loop is CASSTRYTGGAADTQYF. DNA for the CDR3: TGCGCCAGCAGCACTCGATATACCGGGGGGGCGGCAGATACGCAGTATTTT. V gene TRBV4-3 combines with J gene TRBJ2-3, with 8 bases aligning to TRBD2. After removal of 5 bases from V and 4 bases from J, the junction contained 14 bases not matched to a gene. The V gene's germline CDR1 is LGHNA and CDR2 YSLEER. The CDR3 runs 17 residues.

The gene calls are TRBV6-2 or TRBV6-3 and TRBJ1-2; D gene unclear. V gave up 0 bases and J gave up 1 base, with 3 bases separating them. The CDR3 has 13 residues. Looked up from germline, CDR1 is MNHEY and CDR2 is SVGEGT. The CDR3 DNA follows: TGTGCCAGCAGTTACTCGAATAACTATGGCTACACCTTC. It is translated as CASSYSNNYGYTF.

The CDR3 coding sequence is TGTGCCAGCAGTGGTGACCGGACCAAAAACATTCAGTACTTC. Encoded protein: CASSGDRTKNIQYF. The rearrangement uses TRBV2 and TRBJ2-4; D is uncertain. V was pared by 4 bases and J by 2 bases, with 9 bases between. This CDR3 spans 14 amino acids. Germline-derived CDR1 and CDR2 are SNHLY and FYNNEI.

V and J are TRBV28 and TRBJ2-5; D ambiguous. Trimming shortened V by 6 bases and J by 5 bases, and 10 bases separated the two germline ends. The CDR3 loop spans 12 amino acids. The germline V gene has CDR1 MDHEN and CDR2 SYDVKM. CDR3 DNA: TGTGCCAGCAGGTGGATGGGGGAGACCCAGTACTTC. Amino acids: CASRWMGETQYF.

The chain employs TRBV29-1 and TRBJ1-2; D remains unclear. There are 14 residues in the CDR3. V lost 0 bases to trimming and J lost 5 bases, with 13 bases between them. Germline loops: CDR1 SQVTM, CDR2 ANQGSEA. CDR3 coding DNA: TGCAGCGTTGAAGATCGGACCCGAGGATATGGCTACACCTTC. It is translated as CSVEDRTRGYGYTF.

The J gene is TRBJ1-4, the V gene TRBV6-5; no clear D gene. The CDR3 covers 15 residues. Germline V gene sequence: CDR1 MNHEY, CDR2 SVGAGI. The V and J ends lost 0 bases and 10 bases respectively, with 15 bases between them. CDR3 bases: TGTGCCAGCAGTTACTCAATGCATAGACCGGGAAAACTGTTTTTT. The encoded protein is CASSYSMHRPGKLFF.

The chain is built from TRBV10-2 and TRBJ1-1; D is unclear. CDR1 WSHSY and CDR2 SAAADI come from the germline V gene. This CDR3 is 14 amino acids long. Trimming removed 4 bases from V and 2 bases from J, with 11 bases in between. The CDR3: CASSARRSNTEAFF. For the CDR3, the DNA is TGCGCCAGCAGTGCGAGACGGTCCAACACTGAAGCTTTCTTT.

This clonotype was counted between two and nine times. V and J are TRBV5-1 and TRBJ2-2; possibly TRBD1 for D (5 bases). V lost 3 bases and J lost 4, with 13 bases in between. CDR1 is SGHRS, CDR2 YFSETQ, per germline. The CDR3 spans 15 residues. CDR3 loop: CASSSMTVPTGELFF. The CDR3 DNA follows: TGCGCCAGCAGCTCGATGACAGTACCCACCGGGGAGCTGTTTTTT. Together with reference TRBV5-1 and TRBJ2-2, the CDR3 gives the full variable domain: KAGVTQTPRYLIKTRGQQVTLSCSPISGHRSVSWYQQTPGQGLQFLFEYFSETQRNKGNFPGRFSGRQFSNSRSEMNVSTLELGDSALYLCASSSMTVPTGELFFGEGSRLTVL.

This sequence joins TRBV20-1 and TRBJ1-1; possible D gene TRBD1, 6 bases. The germline V and J ends were trimmed by 5 bases and 5 bases, with 18 bases remaining between them. The germline CDR1 and CDR2 sequences are DFQATT and SNEGSKA (reference sequence). The CDR3 loop spans 14 amino acids. As DNA, the CDR3 is TGCAGTGCTCCGATTAGGGGGGGTGGGACTGAAGCTTTCTTT. It encodes CSAPIRGGGTEAFF.

This clonotype was seen many times. This chain joins TRBV4-2 and TRBJ1-5, with TRBD1 identical over 9 bases. CDR1 and CDR2 (germline): LGHNA, YNFKEQ. The J segment lost 3 bases and the V segment lost 6 bases, leaving 6 bases of the junction unmatched. The CDR3 has 15 amino acids. The CDR3 sequence: CASSARQGDNQPQHF. CDR3 nucleotide sequence: TGTGCCAGCAGTGCTAGACAGGGGGACAATCAGCCCCAGCATTTT.

The chain couples TRBV20-1 to TRBJ1-6; 11 positions agree with TRBD1. The CDR3 runs to 15 residues. J was trimmed by 7 bases and V by 5 bases; bases with no gene match: 7. The germline V gene encodes CDR1 DFQATT and CDR2 SNEGSKA (reference sequence). CDR3 nucleotide sequence: TGCAGTGCTGGACAGGGGGCGCGAGCCAATTCACCCCTCCACTTT. This gives the protein CSAGQGARANSPLHF.

The chain combines TRBV18 with TRBJ2-5; 8 positions agree with TRBD2. The CDR3 spans 15 residues. Germline V lookup: CDR1 KGHSH, CDR2 LQKENI. Unmatched junction bases numbered 4, after V lost 2 bases and J lost 2 bases. The CDR3: CASSPGRGAQETQYF. The CDR3, as DNA: TGTGCCAGCTCACCAGGGCGGGGGGCGCAAGAGACCCAGTACTTC.

This clonotype was seen more than once but under ten times. V usage is TRBV2 and J usage is TRBJ2-7; D ambiguous. The germline V gene has CDR1 SNHLY and CDR2 FYNNEI. Trimming stripped 0 bases from V and 9 bases from J, with 12 bases between. The CDR3 is made up of 13 amino acids. CDR3 bases: TGTGCCAGCAGTGAAGCCAGGTCGCTCGGGCAGTACTTC. This codes for CASSEARSLGQYF.